Here is one T cell receptor (beta chain) with its context. This sample is drawn from a study of blood T cell repertoires in COVID-19. On the study more broadly: COVID-19 samples from acute and convalescent phases originated in the United States, Italy and Spain. PBMCs, B-cell-depleted T cells, or T cells provided the cDNA or gDNA that made up the material.

Trimming removed 5 bases from V and 5 bases from J; junction bases left unmatched: 10. This CDR3 has 15 residues. Germline assignment: CDR1 MNHEY and CDR2 SMNVEV (reference sequence). Sequencing was performed with immunoSEQ multiplex PCR; in TCRdb, only in-frame clones are kept and a portion is missing. This table holds 200,000 to 300,000 clones, about 90% found once. The chain couples TRBV27 to TRBJ1-2, with 8 bases fitting TRBD1. The sequence was obtained from a man aged 55 to 70 who had recovered from COVID-19. The sequenced material came from peripheral blood. The CDR3 bases are TGTGCCAGCAGTCCCAACGACAGGGGAATTTATGGCTACACCTTC. It encodes CASSPNDRGIYGYTF.